This entry lists 22 T cell receptor beta chains sequenced from one sample in a study of molecular identifiers for immune sequencing clone quantification. Each CDR3 protein is one row after TCRdb ran MiXCR on the PCR reads. The sample lists 79,000 or so distinct CDR3 sequences, roughly 25% occurring once. The sample comprised naive CD8+ T cells from blood, with Jurkat cell RNA spiked in. Subset defined: FACS-sorted CD8+CD4-CCR7+CD45RA+ naive T cells. The receptors come from a human donor in good health. Some libraries in this study had Jurkat cell RNA spiked in.

Concerning this clonotype: The germline gene is not matched at one end of the junction; a read error may be the cause. Written as DNA, the CDR3 is TGTTCCAGCAGCCTTCGGACAGGGGAGGTAAATTCACCCCTCCACTTT. Translating it yields CSSSLRTGEVNSPLHF. The V call is TRBV6-5, the J call TRBJ1-6; TRBD1 agrees at 9 bases. The CDR3 is 16 residues long. CDR1 is MNHEY, CDR2 SVGAGI, per germline.

Comment on this clonotype: This may come from a read error, since a much larger clone is one base off. The gene calls are TRBV9 and TRBJ1-2; tentatively, D is TRBD1 (5 bases). CDR1 SGDLS and CDR2 YYNGEE come from the germline V gene. Trimming took 2 bases from V and 8 from J, leaving 19 bases between them. CDR3 length: 15 residues. Here the CDR3 reads CASSVRDPDTQGYTF. The CDR3 coding sequence is TGTGCCAGCAGCGTCCGGGACCCCGACACCCAGGGCTACACCTTC.

This clonotype was seen ten or more times. The CDR3 spells CASRAGYSNQPQHF. The CDR3 nucleotides are TGTGCCAGCAGGGCAGGTTATAGCAATCAGCCCCAGCATTTT. V gene TRBV12-3 or TRBV12-4 combines with J gene TRBJ1-5; D unresolved. Between the trimmed V and J ends, which lost 6 bases and 0 bases, there was a span of 9 bases. The CDR3 is 14 amino acids.

This clonotype was counted a few times. The chain links TRBV6-6 to TRBJ2-7, with 10 bases aligning to TRBD1. This CDR3 has 16 amino acids. The germline gives CDR1 MNHNY, CDR2 SVGAGI (reference sequence). Trimming removed 5 bases from V and 3 bases from J; junction bases left unmatched: 10. CDR3 DNA sequence: TGTGCCAGCAGTCACCACCGGGACAGGGGAATCTACGAGCAGTACTTC. Amino acid sequence: CASSHHRDRGIYEQYF.

There are many counts of this clonotype. The chain uses TRBV5-1 and TRBJ1-2; D remains ambiguous. The CDR3 sequence is 13 residues long. Trimming took off 0 bases at V and 3 bases at J, with 6 bases between the two ends. CDR1 is SGHRS and CDR2 is YFSETQ in the germline V gene. CDR3 sequence reads: CASSLADDYGYTF. CDR3 DNA sequence: TGCGCCAGCAGCTTGGCCGATGACTATGGCTACACCTTC.

This clonotype has ten or more counts. The chain couples TRBV5-1 to TRBJ2-5; TRBD1 is a possible D gene (6 bases). V was clipped by 2 bases and J by 2 bases, with 13 bases between them. The CDR3 extends over 15 amino acids. Germline V gene lookup returns CDR1 SGHRS and CDR2 YFSETQ. The CDR3 DNA reads TGCGCCAGCAGCTTCCTAGGACAGATACAAGAGACCCAGTACTTC. This translates into CASSFLGQIQETQYF.

About this clonotype: Likely a read error: the CDR3 ends without its conserved phenylalanine or tryptophan. V gene TRBV9 combines with J gene TRBJ1-1; tentative D call: TRBD1 (5 bases). Germline CDR1 reads SGDLS; CDR2 reads YYNGEE. The CDR3 is 16 amino acids. V lost 3 bases to trimming and J lost 4 bases, with 19 bases between them. This chain's CDR3 is CASSDPDRGESTEAFL. CDR3 nucleotides: TGTGCCAGCAGCGATCCCGACCGGGGGGAATCCACTGAAGCTTTCCTT.

This clonotype has a handful of counts. The chain carries TRBV7-3 and TRBJ2-3, with 9 bases matching TRBD1. The CDR3 has 16 amino acids. V gave up 5 bases and J gave up 2 bases; unmatched junction bases: 8. Germline CDR1 SGHTA, CDR2 FQGTGA. In nucleotides, the CDR3 is TGTGCCAGCAGCGCGGGGACAGGGAAGTTCACAGATACGCAGTATTTT. Translating it yields CASSAGTGKFTDTQYF.

In regard to this clonotype: A single base separates this from a much larger clone, so it may be a read error. The CDR3 region is CSAGSSRLGETQYF. CDR3 nucleotide sequence: TGCAGTGCTGGGAGTAGCAGATTAGGGGAGACCCAGTACTTC. The chain couples TRBV20-1 to TRBJ2-5; D is perhaps TRBD2 (5 bases). The germline CDR1 and CDR2 sequences are DFQATT and SNEGSKA (reference sequence). Trimming removed 5 bases from V and 5 bases from J, with 18 bases in between. The CDR3 length is 14 residues.

This clonotype came up once. A much more abundant neighbour one base away suggests this may be a read error. The chain carries TRBV7-9 and TRBJ2-7; D remains unclear. The germline V and J ends were trimmed by 4 bases and 4 bases, with 14 bases remaining between them. Germline values: CDR1 SEHNR, CDR2 FQNEAQ (reference sequence). The CDR3 runs to 14 residues. Here the CDR3 reads CASSCPGTAYEQYF. CDR3 nucleotides: TGTGCCAGCAGCTGCCCAGGAACAGCTTACGAGCAGTACTTC.

Of note for this clonotype: Just one base apart from a much larger clone, this may be a read error. The chain joins TRBV30 to TRBJ2-7; D remains unclear. This CDR3 comprises 13 residues. Germline V gene sequence: CDR1 GTSNPN, CDR2 SVGIG (reference sequence). V lost 2 bases and J 9 bases, leaving 17 bases between the germline ends. The CDR3 DNA sequence: TGTGCCTGGAGTTCTTTTCGGTTACCCGCGCAGTACTTC. It codes for CAWSSFRLPAQYF.

Here the CDR3 DNA reads TGTGCCAGCAGCTTAGCGGGAGACACTTACAATGAGCAGTTCTTC. Translating gives CASSLAGDTYNEQFF. This chain uses TRBV11-3 with TRBJ2-1; maybe TRBD2 (6 bases). The CDR3 totals 15 residues. The germline CDR1 and CDR2 sequences are SGHNT and YENEEA. V was pared by 1 base and J by 4 bases, with 11 bases between.

At least ten counts were recorded for this clonotype. This chain joins TRBV5-1 and TRBJ1-1, with D unresolved. In germline, CDR1 is SGHRS, CDR2 YFSETQ. This CDR3 has 13 amino acids. V lost 2 bases to trimming and J lost 1 base, with 6 bases between them. This CDR3 reads CASSFDGNTEAFF. Here the CDR3 DNA reads TGCGCCAGCAGCTTTGACGGGAACACTGAAGCTTTCTTT.

This clonotype was picked up many times. This chain uses TRBV4-2 with TRBJ1-4; D is perhaps TRBD1 (5 bases). The CDR3 loop spans 15 amino acids. From germline, CDR1 is LGHNA and CDR2 YNFKEQ. The V end lost 1 base, the J end lost 8 bases, and 14 bases lay between the germline ends. CDR3 sequence (DNA): TGTGCCAGCAGCCAAGGGGACTCCCGGGGGGAAAAACTGTTTTTT. This translates into CASSQGDSRGEKLFF.

Worth noting for this clonotype: Since a much larger clone is just one base distant, this may be a read error. The chain has TRBV14 and TRBJ2-6; D perhaps matches TRBD1 (5 bases). CDR3 length equals 13 residues. Looked up from germline, CDR1 is SGHDN and CDR2 is FVKESK. The CDR3 loop is CASSHSGANILTF. CDR3 DNA: TGTGCCAGCAGCCACTCTGGGGCCAACATCCTGACTTTC.

This clonotype appeared many times. This chain uses TRBV6-5 with TRBJ1-1; 7 bases fit TRBD1. Germline CDR1 and CDR2: MNHEY and SVGAGI. After removal of 1 base from V and 1 base from J, the junction contained 15 bases not matched to a gene. The CDR3 is made up of 19 amino acids. The CDR3 here is CASSYFRDSLGESNTEAFF. The DNA for the CDR3 is TGTGCCAGCAGTTACTTCCGGGACAGCCTGGGGGAATCGAACACTGAAGCTTTCTTT.

This clonotype was found many times. The genes are TRBV2 and TRBJ2-7; TRBD1 is a possible D gene (5 bases). The CDR3 extends over 13 amino acids. Germline loops: CDR1 SNHLY, CDR2 FYNNEI. Between the trimmed V and J ends, which lost 6 bases and 2 bases, there was a span of 11 bases. The CDR3 here is CASRPTVAYEQYF. The CDR3 bases are TGTGCCAGCAGACCGACAGTTGCCTACGAGCAGTACTTC.

This clonotype occurred many times. V usage is TRBV6-2 or TRBV6-3 and J usage is TRBJ1-5, with TRBD1 matching over 8 bases. The length of the CDR3 is 14 residues. The junction had 4 bases not matched to a gene; V was cut back by 6 bases and J by 3 bases. CDR1 MNHEY and CDR2 SVGEGT come from the germline V gene. The CDR3 here is CASSRTGINQPQHF. The CDR3 DNA reads as TGTGCCAGCAGCCGGACAGGGATCAATCAGCCCCAGCATTTT.

This clonotype was counted at least ten times. The chain recombines TRBV6-2 or TRBV6-3 with TRBJ1-1; the D gene is possibly TRBD1 (5 bases). The CDR3 is made up of 13 amino acids. Deletions cut 6 bases from V and 3 bases from J, with 11 bases between. Germline loops: CDR1 MNHEY, CDR2 SVGEGT. CDR3 DNA: TGTGCCAGCAGAGACAGAGCATACACTGAAGCTTTCTTT. This translates into CASRDRAYTEAFF.

This clonotype was seen repeatedly, ten times or more. The V call is TRBV6-5, the J call TRBJ2-2, with a tentative D call TRBD1 (5 bases). The CDR3 extends over 15 amino acids. The germline V gene has CDR1 MNHEY and CDR2 SVGAGI. The V end lost 0 bases, the J end lost 5 bases, and 10 bases lay between the germline ends. The CDR3 sequence is CASSYSDSVTGELFF. CDR3 nucleotide sequence: TGTGCCAGCAGTTACTCCGACAGTGTGACCGGGGAGCTGTTTTTT.

This clonotype was counted between two and nine times. This rearrangement joins TRBV27 to TRBJ2-5, with 9 bases matching TRBD2. J lost 2 bases, V lost 5 bases, and 3 bases had no gene match. This CDR3 comprises 14 residues. Germline V gives CDR1 MNHEY, CDR2 SMNVEV (reference sequence). CDR3 amino acids: CASSTTSGQETQYF. The CDR3 region has the DNA TGTGCCAGCAGTACGACTAGCGGACAAGAGACCCAGTACTTC.

This sequence joins TRBV4-3 and TRBJ1-1; a weak D match, TRBD1 (5 bases). Trimming took off 0 bases at V and 1 base at J, with 12 bases between the two ends. CDR1 and CDR2 from the germline V gene are LGHNA and YSLEER. The length of the CDR3 is 16 residues. The CDR3 sequence is CASSQDLFGGNTEAFF. The CDR3 DNA follows: TGCGCCAGCAGCCAAGATTTATTTGGGGGGAACACTGAAGCTTTCTTT.